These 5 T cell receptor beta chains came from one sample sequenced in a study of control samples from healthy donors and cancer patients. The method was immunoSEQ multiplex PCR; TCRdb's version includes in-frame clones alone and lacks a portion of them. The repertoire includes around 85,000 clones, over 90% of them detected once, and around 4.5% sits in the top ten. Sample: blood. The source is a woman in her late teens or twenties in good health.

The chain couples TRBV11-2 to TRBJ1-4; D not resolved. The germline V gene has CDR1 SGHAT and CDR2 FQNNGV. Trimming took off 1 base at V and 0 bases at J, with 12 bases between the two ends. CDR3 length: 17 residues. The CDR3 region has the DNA TGTGCCAGCAGCTTAGGTCCATCATTTGCAACTAATGAAAAACTGTTTTTT. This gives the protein CASSLGPSFATNEKLFF.

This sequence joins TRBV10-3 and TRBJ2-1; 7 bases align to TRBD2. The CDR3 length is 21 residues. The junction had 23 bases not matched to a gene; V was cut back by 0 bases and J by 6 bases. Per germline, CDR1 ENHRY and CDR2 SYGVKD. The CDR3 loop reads CAISESPLGGRERGAGNEQFF. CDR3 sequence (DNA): TGTGCCATCAGTGAGTCCCCTCTAGGAGGGAGGGAGCGGGGAGCAGGCAATGAGCAGTTCTTC.

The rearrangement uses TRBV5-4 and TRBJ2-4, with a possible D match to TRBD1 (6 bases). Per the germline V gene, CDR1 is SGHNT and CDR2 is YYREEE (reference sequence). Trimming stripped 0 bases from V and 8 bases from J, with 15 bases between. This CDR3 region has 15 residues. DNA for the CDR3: TGTGCCAGCAGCTTGGCAGGCAGGGGAATAGACATTCAGTACTTC. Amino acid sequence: CASSLAGRGIDIQYF.

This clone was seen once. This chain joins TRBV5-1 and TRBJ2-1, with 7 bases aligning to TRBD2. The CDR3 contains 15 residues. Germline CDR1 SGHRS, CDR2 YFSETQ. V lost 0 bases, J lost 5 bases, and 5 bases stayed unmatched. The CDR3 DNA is TGCGCCAGCAGCTTGGGGAGCGGGATCGACAATGAGCAGTTCTTC. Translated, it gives CASSLGSGIDNEQFF. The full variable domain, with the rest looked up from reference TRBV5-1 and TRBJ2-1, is KAGVTQTPRYLIKTRGQQVTLSCSPISGHRSVSWYQQTPGQGLQFLFEYFSETQRNKGNFPGRFSGRQFSNSRSEMNVSTLELGDSALYLCASSLGSGIDNEQFFGPGTRLTVL.

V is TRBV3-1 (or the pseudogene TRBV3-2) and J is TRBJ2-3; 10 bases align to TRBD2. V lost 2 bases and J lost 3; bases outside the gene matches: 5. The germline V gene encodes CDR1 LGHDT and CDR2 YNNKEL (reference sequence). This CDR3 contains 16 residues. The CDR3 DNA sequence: TGTGCCAGCAGCCAATCACTAGCGGGGTTAACAGATACGCAGTATTTT. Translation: CASSQSLAGLTDTQYF.